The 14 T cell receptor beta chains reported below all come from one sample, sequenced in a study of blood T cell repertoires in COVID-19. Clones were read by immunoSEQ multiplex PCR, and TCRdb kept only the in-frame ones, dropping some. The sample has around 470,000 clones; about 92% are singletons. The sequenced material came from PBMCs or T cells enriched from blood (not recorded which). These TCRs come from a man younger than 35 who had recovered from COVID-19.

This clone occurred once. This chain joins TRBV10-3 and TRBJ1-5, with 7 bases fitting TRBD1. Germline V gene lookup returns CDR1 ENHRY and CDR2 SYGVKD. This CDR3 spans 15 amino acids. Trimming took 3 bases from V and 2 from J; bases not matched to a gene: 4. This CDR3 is CAISEYDRGNQPQHF. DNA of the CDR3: TGTGCCATCAGTGAATATGACAGGGGCAATCAGCCCCAGCATTTT.

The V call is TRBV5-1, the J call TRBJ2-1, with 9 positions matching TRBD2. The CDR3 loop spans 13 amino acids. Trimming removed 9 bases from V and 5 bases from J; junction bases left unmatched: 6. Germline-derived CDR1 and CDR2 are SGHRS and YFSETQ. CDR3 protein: CATRLAVNNEQFF. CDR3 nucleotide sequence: TGCGCCACCAGACTAGCGGTGAACAATGAGCAGTTCTTC. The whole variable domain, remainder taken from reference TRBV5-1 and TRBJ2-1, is KAGVTQTPRYLIKTRGQQVTLSCSPISGHRSVSWYQQTPGQGLQFLFEYFSETQRNKGNFPGRFSGRQFSNSRSEMNVSTLELGDSALYLCATRLAVNNEQFFGPGTRLTVL.

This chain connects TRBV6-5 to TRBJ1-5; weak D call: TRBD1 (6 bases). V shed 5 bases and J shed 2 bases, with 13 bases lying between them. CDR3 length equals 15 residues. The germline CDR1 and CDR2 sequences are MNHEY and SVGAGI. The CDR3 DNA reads TGTGCCAGCAGTAAACGACAGGCCGGCAATCAGCCCCAGCATTTT. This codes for CASSKRQAGNQPQHF.

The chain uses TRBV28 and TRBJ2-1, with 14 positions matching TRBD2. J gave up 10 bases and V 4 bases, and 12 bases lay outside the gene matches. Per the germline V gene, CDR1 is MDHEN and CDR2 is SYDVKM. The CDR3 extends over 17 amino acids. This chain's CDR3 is CASSSYGLAGGLQEQFF. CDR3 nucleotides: TGTGCCAGCAGTTCCTACGGACTAGCGGGAGGCTTACAGGAGCAGTTCTTC.

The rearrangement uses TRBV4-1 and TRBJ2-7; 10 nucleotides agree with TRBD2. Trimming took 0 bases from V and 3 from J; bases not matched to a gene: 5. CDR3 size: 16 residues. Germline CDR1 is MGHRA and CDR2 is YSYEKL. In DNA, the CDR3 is TGCGCCAGCAGCCAAGAAAGCGGGAGGGCCTTCTACGAGCAGTACTTC. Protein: CASSQESGRAFYEQYF.

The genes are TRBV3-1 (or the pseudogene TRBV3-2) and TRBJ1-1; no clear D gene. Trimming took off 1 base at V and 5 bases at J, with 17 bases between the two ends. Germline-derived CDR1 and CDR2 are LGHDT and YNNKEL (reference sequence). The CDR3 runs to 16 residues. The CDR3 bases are TGTGCCAGCAGCCAAGCTCTTATAAGCAGCGAAACTGAAGCTTTCTTT. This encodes CASSQALISSETEAFF.

This CDR3 is CASSQGLGAGNQPQHF. CDR3 sequence (DNA): TGCGCCAGCAGCCAAGGTCTGGGAGCTGGCAATCAGCCCCAGCATTTT. The rearrangement links TRBV4-1 to TRBJ1-5; D gene ambiguous. V dropped 1 base and J dropped 2 bases, with 12 bases sitting between them. CDR1 and CDR2 from the germline V gene are MGHRA and YSYEKL. This CDR3 comprises 16 residues.

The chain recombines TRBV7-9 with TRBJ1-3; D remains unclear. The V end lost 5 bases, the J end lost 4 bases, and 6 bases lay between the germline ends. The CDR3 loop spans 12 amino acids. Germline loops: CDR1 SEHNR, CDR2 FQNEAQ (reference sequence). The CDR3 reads CASSPAGNTIYF. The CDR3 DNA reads TGTGCCAGCAGCCCTGCGGGAAACACCATATATTTT.

DNA for the CDR3: TGTGCCAGCTCGACCGTCTGGGGGCCGAGCTCCTACAATGAGCAGTTCTTC. Translation gives CASSTVWGPSSYNEQFF. The chain recombines TRBV18 with TRBJ2-1, with a possible D match to TRBD1 (6 bases). This CDR3 contains 17 residues. Germline V gene lookup returns CDR1 KGHSH and CDR2 LQKENI. V was cut by 6 bases and J by 0 bases, with 18 bases left in between.

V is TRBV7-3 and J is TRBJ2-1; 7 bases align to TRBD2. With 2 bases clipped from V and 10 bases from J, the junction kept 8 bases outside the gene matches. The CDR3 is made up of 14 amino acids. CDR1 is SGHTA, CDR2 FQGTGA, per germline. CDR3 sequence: CASSLGGGTDEQFF. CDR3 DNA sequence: TGTGCCAGCAGCTTAGGGGGAGGGACCGACGAGCAGTTCTTC.

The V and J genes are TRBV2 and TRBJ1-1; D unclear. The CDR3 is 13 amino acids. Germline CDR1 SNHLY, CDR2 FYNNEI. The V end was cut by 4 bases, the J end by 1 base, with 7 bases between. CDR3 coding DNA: TGTGCCAGCAGTGCTGATAGGAACACTGAAGCTTTCTTT. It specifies CASSADRNTEAFF. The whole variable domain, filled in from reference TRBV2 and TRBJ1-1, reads EPEVTQTPSHQVTQMGQEVILRCVPISNHLYFYWYRQILGQKVEFLVSFYNNEISEKSEIFDDQFSVERPDGSNFTLKIRSTKLEDSAMYFCASSADRNTEAFFGQGTRLTVV.

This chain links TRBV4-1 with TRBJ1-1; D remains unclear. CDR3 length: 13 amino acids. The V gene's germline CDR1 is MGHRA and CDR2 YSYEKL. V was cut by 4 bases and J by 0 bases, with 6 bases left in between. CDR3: CASSPTLNTEAFF. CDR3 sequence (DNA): TGCGCCAGCAGCCCAACATTGAACACTGAAGCTTTCTTT.

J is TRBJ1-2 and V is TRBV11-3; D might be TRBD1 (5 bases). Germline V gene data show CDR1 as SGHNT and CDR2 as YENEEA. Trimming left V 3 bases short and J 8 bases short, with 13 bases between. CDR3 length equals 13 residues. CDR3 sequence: CASSFSQGGGYTF. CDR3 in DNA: TGTGCCAGCAGCTTTAGTCAGGGAGGCGGCTACACCTTC.

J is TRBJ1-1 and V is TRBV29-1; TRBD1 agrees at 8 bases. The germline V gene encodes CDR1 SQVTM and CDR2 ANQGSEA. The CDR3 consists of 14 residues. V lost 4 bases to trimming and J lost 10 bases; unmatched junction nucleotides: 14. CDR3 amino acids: CSVGFWGQEWLAFF. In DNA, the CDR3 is TGCAGCGTTGGTTTCTGGGGACAGGAGTGGTTAGCTTTCTTT. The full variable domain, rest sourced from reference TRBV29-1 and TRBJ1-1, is SAVISQKPSRDICQRGTSLTIQCQVDSQVTMMFWYRQQPGQSLTLIATANQGSEATYESGFVIDKFPISRPNLTFSTLTVSNMSPEDSSIYLCSVGFWGQEWLAFFGQGTRLTVV.